This passage covers 5 T cell receptor beta chains from one sample sequenced in a study of siplizumab effects on memory and regulatory T cells. This table comes from immunoSEQ multiplex PCR, and its TCRdb copy is limited to in-frame clones, with some not included. The table has some 120,000 clones, over 85% seen once. Material: non-Treg CD4+ T cells sorted from blood. These TCRs come from a human donor in good health.

The chain combines TRBV11-2 with TRBJ2-3, with a weak D call TRBD1 (5 bases). This CDR3 is 14 amino acids long. Germline CDR1 is SGHAT and CDR2 is FQNNGV. V lost 5 bases and J lost 1, with 10 bases in between. CDR3 DNA: TGTGCCAGCAGCACGCCACAGGGCACAGATACGCAGTATTTT. Translated: CASSTPQGTDTQYF.

The chain combines TRBV19 with TRBJ2-3; no definite D call. CDR1 LNHDA and CDR2 SQIVND come from the germline V gene (reference sequence). The V end lost 8 bases, the J end lost 0 bases, and 12 bases lay between the germline ends. The CDR3 length is 14 residues. CDR3 nucleotide sequence: TGTGCCAGTGCCCGCTTTGCCAGCACAGATACGCAGTATTTT. Protein sequence: CASARFASTDTQYF.

This chain joins TRBV5-1 and TRBJ1-1, with D tentatively TRBD1 (5 bases). Trimming shortened V by 0 bases and J by 1 base, and 7 bases separated the two germline ends. This CDR3 region has 14 residues. The germline V gene has CDR1 SGHRS and CDR2 YFSETQ. The CDR3 DNA reads as TGCGCCAGCAGCTTGGCCGGGGGGAACACTGAAGCTTTCTTT. Translation gives CASSLAGGNTEAFF.

The chain employs TRBV13 and TRBJ2-1; D not resolved. The V gene's germline CDR1 is PRHDT and CDR2 FYEKMQ (reference sequence). The CDR3 covers 11 residues. V was trimmed by 5 bases and J by 9 bases, leaving 8 bases between them. The CDR3 DNA follows: TGTGCCAGCAGCACACATACTGAGCAGTTCTTC. Translation gives CASSTHTEQFF.

The J gene is TRBJ1-1, the V gene TRBV7-3; D perhaps matches TRBD1 (5 bases). This CDR3 spans 12 amino acids. Germline assignment: CDR1 SGHTA and CDR2 FQGTGA. With 4 bases removed from V and 7 bases from J, the gap between germline ends came to 10 bases. CDR3 in amino acids: CASSSLRVEAFF. In DNA, the CDR3 is TGTGCCAGCAGCTCACTCAGGGTTGAAGCTTTCTTT.